The rows below give T cell receptor beta chains drawn from one sample of a study of shared clonotypes between healthy human individuals. TCRdb's table, derived via immunoSEQ multiplex PCR, lists solely in-frame clones and lacks some. The table shows 550,000 to 800,000 clones, with 80% to 95% occurring only once. Material for sequencing was memory CD8+ T cells from PBMCs. Receptors were obtained from a man between 18 and 29 years old in good health. Some clones in this sample may be carry-over from other donors' samples. CDR3s leave out the opening cysteine and the closing phenylalanine or tryptophan. Only part of the rows carry a size: once, few, many, or a class if the clone is expanded.

len: 8
j_gene: TRBJ2-7
v_gene: TRBV6-5
abundance: -
CDR3aa: ASSGLRQY

len: 15
j_gene: TRBJ2-2
v_gene: TRBV4-3
abundance: few
CDR3aa: ASSQDVAVQNTGELF

len: 14
j_gene: TRBJ2-7
v_gene: TRBV9
abundance: -
CDR3aa: ASSVGPGGGNYEQY

len: 10
j_gene: TRBJ1-1
v_gene: TRBV6-5
abundance: -
CDR3aa: ASSYAGEEAF

len: 12
j_gene: TRBJ1-5
v_gene: TRBV19
abundance: once
CDR3aa: ASRISGGGQPQH

len: 13
j_gene: TRBJ2-3
v_gene: TRBV28
abundance: -
CDR3aa: ASRHDDYNTDTQY

len: 13
j_gene: TRBJ2-5
v_gene: TRBV6-5
abundance: -
CDR3aa: ASSNRRSPGETQY

len: 15
j_gene: TRBJ1-2
v_gene: TRBV7-9
abundance: -
CDR3aa: ASSTLDRGGSSYGYT

len: 12
j_gene: TRBJ2-3
v_gene: TRBV6-1
abundance: once
CDR3aa: ASSELVAWDTQY

len: 14
j_gene: TRBJ2-7
v_gene: TRBV15
abundance: -
CDR3aa: ATSRPLGQGDHEQY

len: 14
j_gene: TRBJ2-2
v_gene: TRBV7-2
abundance: -
CDR3aa: ASSLAVVAWGGELF

len: 13
j_gene: TRBJ1-3
v_gene: TRBV4-1
abundance: -
CDR3aa: ASSPDRGSGNTIY

len: 10
j_gene: TRBJ2-3
v_gene: TRBV19
abundance: -
CDR3aa: ASRTGLDTQY

len: 12
j_gene: TRBJ2-7
v_gene: TRBV6-6
abundance: -
CDR3aa: ASTGSPTPYEQY

len: 10
j_gene: TRBJ2-7
v_gene: TRBV5-4
abundance: -
CDR3aa: ASSFGPYEQY

len: 9
j_gene: TRBJ1-1
v_gene: TRBV11-2
abundance: few
CDR3aa: ASSEGLEAF

len: 11
j_gene: TRBJ2-3
v_gene: TRBV5-6
abundance: -
CDR3aa: ASSLPGTDTQY

len: 13
j_gene: TRBJ2-1
v_gene: TRBV28
abundance: -
CDR3aa: ASSLPGTIYNEQF

len: 12
j_gene: TRBJ2-1
v_gene: TRBV2
abundance: few
CDR3aa: ASSPGHSYNEQF

len: 13
j_gene: TRBJ2-3
v_gene: TRBV7-2
abundance: -
CDR3aa: ASSLGQGLTDTQY

len: 14
j_gene: TRBJ2-1
v_gene: TRBV9
abundance: -
CDR3aa: ASSARTAPLGNEQF

len: 11
j_gene: TRBJ1-2
v_gene: TRBV6-5
abundance: -
CDR3aa: ASSHPLHGGYT

len: 12
j_gene: TRBJ2-7
v_gene: TRBV13
abundance: -
CDR3aa: ASSLGPSSYEQY

len: 11
j_gene: TRBJ2-7
v_gene: TRBV25-1
abundance: once
CDR3aa: ASSDTANYEQY

len: 13
j_gene: TRBJ2-7
v_gene: TRBV27
abundance: -
CDR3aa: ASSPRLARAYEQY

len: 11
j_gene: TRBJ2-7
v_gene: TRBV7-9
abundance: -
CDR3aa: ASSPSLGGEQY

len: 12
j_gene: TRBJ2-4
v_gene: TRBV30
abundance: -
CDR3aa: AWSPGQGQNIQY

len: 12
j_gene: TRBJ2-7
v_gene: TRBV10-3
abundance: once
CDR3aa: AITDRDNSYEQY

len: 13
j_gene: TRBJ1-4
v_gene: TRBV7-9
abundance: -
CDR3aa: ASSPPGTGGEKLF

len: 14
j_gene: TRBJ2-7
v_gene: TRBV27
abundance: -
CDR3aa: ASSTTPGTGSYEQY

len: 13
j_gene: TRBJ1-2
v_gene: TRBV15
abundance: -
CDR3aa: ATSTLLGQSYGYT

len: 14
j_gene: TRBJ2-3
v_gene: TRBV6-5
abundance: once
CDR3aa: ASSYSISGVPDTQY

len: 12
j_gene: TRBJ1-3
v_gene: TRBV30
abundance: -
CDR3aa: AWSYRGTGNTIY

len: 17
j_gene: TRBJ2-4
v_gene: TRBV18
abundance: -
CDR3aa: ASSLTAGQLRVAKNIQY

len: 11
j_gene: TRBJ1-3
v_gene: TRBV30
abundance: -
CDR3aa: AWLGGFGNTIY

len: 11
j_gene: TRBJ2-7
v_gene: TRBV13
abundance: -
CDR3aa: ASSSRTNLAQY

len: 12
j_gene: TRBJ2-7
v_gene: TRBV27
abundance: few
CDR3aa: ASSFRAWGYEQY

len: 11
j_gene: TRBJ2-5
v_gene: TRBV7-9
abundance: -
CDR3aa: ASSFPRAETQY

len: 13
j_gene: TRBJ2-3
v_gene: TRBV27
abundance: -
CDR3aa: ASRVAGISTDTQY

len: 14
j_gene: TRBJ1-1
v_gene: TRBV7-8
abundance: -
CDR3aa: ASSLGTGGSMTEAF

len: 10
j_gene: TRBJ2-7
v_gene: TRBV27
abundance: -
CDR3aa: ASSPTGHEQY

len: 13
j_gene: TRBJ2-3
v_gene: TRBV5-4
abundance: -
CDR3aa: ASSMTSGSTDTQY

len: 11
j_gene: TRBJ2-3
v_gene: TRBV29-1
abundance: -
CDR3aa: SVAGGSTDTQY

len: 12
j_gene: TRBJ2-2
v_gene: TRBV7-2
abundance: -
CDR3aa: ASSPARWTGELF

len: 14
j_gene: TRBJ2-3
v_gene: TRBV6-5
abundance: -
CDR3aa: ASSYSPEGSTDTQY

len: 11
j_gene: TRBJ1-5
v_gene: TRBV7-9
abundance: -
CDR3aa: ASSLDLSQPQH

len: 11
j_gene: TRBJ1-2
v_gene: TRBV5-1
abundance: -
CDR3aa: ASRSLRGGGYT

len: 12
j_gene: TRBJ1-2
v_gene: TRBV6-5
abundance: once
CDR3aa: ASSYSEGNYGYT

len: 12
j_gene: TRBJ2-7
v_gene: TRBV19
abundance: -
CDR3aa: ASSIVAGSYEQY